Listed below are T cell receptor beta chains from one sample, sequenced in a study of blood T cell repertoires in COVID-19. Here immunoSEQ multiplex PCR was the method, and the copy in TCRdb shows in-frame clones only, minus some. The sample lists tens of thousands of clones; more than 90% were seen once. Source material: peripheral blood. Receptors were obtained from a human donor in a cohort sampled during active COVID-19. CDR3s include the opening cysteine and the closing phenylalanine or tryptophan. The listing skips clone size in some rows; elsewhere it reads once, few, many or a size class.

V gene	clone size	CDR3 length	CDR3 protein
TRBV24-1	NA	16	CATSDPLAGGYNEQFF
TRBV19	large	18	CASSLRDYHLGGANVLTF
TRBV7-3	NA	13	CASSSGGEETQYF
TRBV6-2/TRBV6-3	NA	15	CASSYDRGPGNTIYF
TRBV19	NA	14	CASSNTGEVVEQFF
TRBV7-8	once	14	CASRGAGLYNEQFF
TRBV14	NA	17	CASSPPRGEGRDNEQFF
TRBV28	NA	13	CASSLSGVETQYF
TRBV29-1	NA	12	CSVEGIGAEAFF
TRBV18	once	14	CASSRDTSTSPLHF
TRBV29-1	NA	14	CSVGGTGGHYEQYF
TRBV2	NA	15	CASSEQGLAADTQYF
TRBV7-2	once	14	CASSIRLAGDEQYF
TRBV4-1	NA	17	CASSSGREGVHTGELFF
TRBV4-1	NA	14	CASSLDRGPGEQYF
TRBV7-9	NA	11	CASTPGSGYTF
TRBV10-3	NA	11	CAIRGGDTQYF
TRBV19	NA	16	CASSTGGSSYNSPLHF
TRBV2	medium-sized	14	CASSEGPGVKPQHF
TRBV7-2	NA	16	CASSLVFRPNNPEAFF
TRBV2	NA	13	CASRGDGTRGYTF
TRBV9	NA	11	CASSALDEQFF
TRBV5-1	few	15	CASSSGAPSTDTQYF
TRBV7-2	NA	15	CASKPRRDNTGELFF
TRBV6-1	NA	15	CASSDPGQMNTEAFF
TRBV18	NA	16	CASSLAGGRSYNEQFF
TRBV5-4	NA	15	CASRVSGRAGDTQYF
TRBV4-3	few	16	CASSRDTGGGNQPQHF
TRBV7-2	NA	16	CASSFNTGGSGNTIYF
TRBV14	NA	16	CASSQSAGLNTGELFF
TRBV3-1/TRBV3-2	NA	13	CASSGGLNTEAFF
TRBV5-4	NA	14	CASSLRADTDTQYF
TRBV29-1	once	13	CSVLLTGTGKAFF
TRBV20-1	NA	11	CSAVGGNEQFF
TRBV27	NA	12	CASSLNPDTQYF
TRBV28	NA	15	CASSLSLGRRETQYF
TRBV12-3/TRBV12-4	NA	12	CASSNRGRRAFF
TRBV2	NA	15	CASSVTGGNTGELFF
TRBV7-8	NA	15	CASSLAREDRNEQFF
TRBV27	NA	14	CASRKDRGFIEQFF
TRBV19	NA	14	CASIKGSMGGELFF
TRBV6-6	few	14	CASRLQAGAYEQYF
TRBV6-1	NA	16	CASSEMSSASQETQYF
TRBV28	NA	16	CASSFSAGVGAGELFF
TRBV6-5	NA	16	CASSSATSGRLYEQYF
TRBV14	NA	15	CASSQVESGSYEQYF
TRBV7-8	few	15	CASRQRGQGYYGYTF
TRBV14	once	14	CASSHPGSGYEQYF
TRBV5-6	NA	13	CASSPDYSYEQYF
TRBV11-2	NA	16	CASSLAWASGRYEQYF
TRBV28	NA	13	CATMDREDQPQHF
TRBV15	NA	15	CATSRDGAVGETQYF
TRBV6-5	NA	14	CASEILAGGYEQYF
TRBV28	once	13	CASSLTGGNEQFF
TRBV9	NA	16	CASSSAASTSGGELFF
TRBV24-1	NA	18	CATSDFRVGQGAVYEQFF
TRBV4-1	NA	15	CASSQGLTLSYEQYF
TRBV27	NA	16	CASSQTYVRGEETQYF